This T cell receptor (beta chain) was recovered during a study of blood T cell repertoires in COVID-19. Overall study: From T cells, B-cell-depleted T cells, or PBMCs came the material, which was cDNA or gDNA.

Some clones are missing from TCRdb's copy, which holds only in-frame ones; the method was immunoSEQ multiplex PCR. This table holds a few hundred thousand clones, 80% to 90% found once. The length of the CDR3 is 13 residues. Trimming removed 1 base from V and 6 bases from J; junction bases left unmatched: 3. The germline gives CDR1 LGHDT, CDR2 YNNKEL (reference sequence). Participant age was roughly 18 to 100 years, and participants resided in about two dozen US areas. The receptor's source is a young man who had recovered from COVID-19. The sequenced sample consisted of PBMCs or T cells enriched from blood (not recorded which). The V call is TRBV3-1 (or the pseudogene TRBV3-2), the J call TRBJ2-7, with 7 bases lining up with TRBD2. DNA for the CDR3: TGTGCCAGCAGCCAAGTCCGGACTAGCGAGCAGTACTTC. Translation gives CASSQVRTSEQYF.